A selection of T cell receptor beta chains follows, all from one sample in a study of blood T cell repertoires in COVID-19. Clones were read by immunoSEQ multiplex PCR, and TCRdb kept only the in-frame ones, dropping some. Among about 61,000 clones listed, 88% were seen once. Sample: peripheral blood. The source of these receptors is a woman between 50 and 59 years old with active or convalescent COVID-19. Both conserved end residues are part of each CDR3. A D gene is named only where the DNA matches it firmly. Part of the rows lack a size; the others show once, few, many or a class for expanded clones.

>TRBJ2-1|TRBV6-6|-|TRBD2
TGTGCCAGCAGTTTAGCGGGGACCTACAATGAGCAGTTCTTC
CASSLAGTYNEQFF
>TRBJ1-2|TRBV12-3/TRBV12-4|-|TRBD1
TGTGCCAGCAGTCGGACAGGGTGGGGCTACACCTTC
CASSRTGWGYTF
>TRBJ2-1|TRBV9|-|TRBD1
TGTGCCAGCAGCGTAGGCAGGGGGCTTTGGAATGAGCAGTTCTTC
CASSVGRGLWNEQFF
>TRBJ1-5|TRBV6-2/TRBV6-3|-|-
TGTGCCAGCAGTCCCAAATCCAGTCTCTCCGGGGAGCCCCAGCATTTT
CASSPKSSLSGEPQHF
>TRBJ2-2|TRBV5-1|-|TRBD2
TGCGCCAGCAGCTTGATGGCGGGAGGTCGCACCGGGGAGCTGTTTTTT
CASSLMAGGRTGELFF
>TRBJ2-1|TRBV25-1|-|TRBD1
TGTGCCAGCAGCGGACAGGGGGTTATCGCCTACAATGAGCAGTTCTTC
CASSGQGVIAYNEQFF
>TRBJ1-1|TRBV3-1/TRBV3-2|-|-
TGTGCCAGCAGCCGGGCTGGGGCGGCGGACACTGAAGCTTTCTTT
CASSRAGAADTEAFF
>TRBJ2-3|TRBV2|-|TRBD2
TGTGCCAGCAGTGGATTAGCGGGAGGGCTAGATACGCAGTATTTT
CASSGLAGGLDTQYF
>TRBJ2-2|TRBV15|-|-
TGTGCCACCAGCATCGACAGAAACACCGGGGAGCTGTTTTTT
CATSIDRNTGELFF
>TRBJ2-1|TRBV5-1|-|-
TGCGCCAGCAGCGCCCTGCCCGGGGGAAGCTCCTACAATGAGCAGTTCTTC
CASSALPGGSSYNEQFF
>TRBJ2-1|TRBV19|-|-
TGTGCCAGTAGTCGGGACTCTGGCTCCTACAATGAGCAGTTCTTC
CASSRDSGSYNEQFF
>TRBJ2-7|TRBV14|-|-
TGTGCCAGCAGCCAAGTACAGGGACCTCGCGAGCAGTACTTC
CASSQVQGPREQYF
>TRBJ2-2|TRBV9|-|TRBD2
TGTGCCAGCTCACTAAGGGGAGCGGGAGGGTGGACCGGGGAGCTGTTTTTT
CASSLRGAGGWTGELFF
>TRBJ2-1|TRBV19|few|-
TGTGCCAGTAGTATTCGGGGGAGTGGGTCCTACAATGAGCAGTTCTTC
CASSIRGSGSYNEQFF
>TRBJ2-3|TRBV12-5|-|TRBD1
TGTGCTAGTGGTGGACAGGGTCGCACAGATACGCAGTATTTT
CASGGQGRTDTQYF
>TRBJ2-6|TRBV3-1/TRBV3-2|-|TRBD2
TGTGCCAGCAGCCATGGCGGGAGATCTGGGGCCAACGTCCTGACTTTC
CASSHGGRSGANVLTF
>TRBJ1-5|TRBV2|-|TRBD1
TGTGCCAGCAGGATGGACAGGGATTGGGGTCAGCCCCAGCATTTT
CASRMDRDWGQPQHF
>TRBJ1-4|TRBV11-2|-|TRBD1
TGTGCCAGCAGCTTAGATCCCCCCGGGACAGGGGGCCAAAAACTGTTTTTT
CASSLDPPGTGGQKLFF
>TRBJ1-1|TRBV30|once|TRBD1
TGTGCCTGGACTCCAAAGGGACAGGGTAACGCAAGATCTGAAGCTTTCTTT
CAWTPKGQGNARSEAFF
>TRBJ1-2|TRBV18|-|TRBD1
TGTGCCAGCAGGACAGGGGCTCTCTATGGCTACACCTTC
CASRTGALYGYTF
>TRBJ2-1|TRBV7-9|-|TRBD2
TGTGCCAGCAGTTCCGGACTAGCGTTCGACAATGAGCAGTTCTTC
CASSSGLAFDNEQFF
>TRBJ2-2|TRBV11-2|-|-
TGTGCCAGCAGCCACAGGGTCGGCACCGGGGAGCTGTTTTTT
CASSHRVGTGELFF
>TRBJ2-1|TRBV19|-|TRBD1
TGTGCCAGTAGTAGAGACAGGGGTGGTTACAATGAGCAGTTCTTC
CASSRDRGGYNEQFF
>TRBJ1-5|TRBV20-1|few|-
TGCAGTGGTGGTGAAGGAGGGAATCAGCCCCAGCATTTT
CSGGEGGNQPQHF
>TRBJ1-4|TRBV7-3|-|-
TGTGCCAGAGACACGTTTCAACGTGAAAAACTGTTTTTT
CARDTFQREKLFF
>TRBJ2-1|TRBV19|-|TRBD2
TGTGCCAGTAGGGGGACTAGCGGGAGGGGGTACAATGAGCAGTTCTTC
CASRGTSGRGYNEQFF
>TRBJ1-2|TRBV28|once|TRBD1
TGTGCCAGCACCGAACACTTACCCGGGACAGGGTATGGCTACACCTTC
CASTEHLPGTGYGYTF
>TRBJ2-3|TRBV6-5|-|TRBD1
TGTGCCAGCAAACCCGGACAGGGGCGGTCAGATACGCAGTATTTT
CASKPGQGRSDTQYF
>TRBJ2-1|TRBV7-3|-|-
TGTGCCAGCAGCTTAAACCCCAGCGGCTTCCCATACAATGAGCAGTTCTTC
CASSLNPSGFPYNEQFF
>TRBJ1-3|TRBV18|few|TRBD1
TGTGCCAGCTCACCGTCGGACAGGGTACGAGGAAACACCATATATTTT
CASSPSDRVRGNTIYF
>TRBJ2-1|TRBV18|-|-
TGTGCCAGCTCTAAGGAAGGGGGTGCCATTAGCTCCTACAATGAGCAGTTCTTC
CASSKEGGAISSYNEQFF
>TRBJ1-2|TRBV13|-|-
TGTGCCAGCAGCTCGCCGGACTCCTCTTATGGCTACACCTTC
CASSSPDSSYGYTF
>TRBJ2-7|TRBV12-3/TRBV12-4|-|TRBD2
TGTGCCAGCAGTTTAGTCGCCCGGGACTACCAATACTTC
CASSLVARDYQYF
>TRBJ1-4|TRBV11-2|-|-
TGTGCCAGCAGCTCCGCTAAAGAAAAACTGTTTTTT
CASSSAKEKLFF
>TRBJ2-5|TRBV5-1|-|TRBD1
TGCGCCAGCAGCCCAACAGGGGGCGTGGGGGAGACCCAGTACTTC
CASSPTGGVGETQYF
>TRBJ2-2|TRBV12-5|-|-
TGTGCTAGTGGTTTGGTACTGAGTGGGCACACCGGGGAGCTGTTTTTT
CASGLVLSGHTGELFF
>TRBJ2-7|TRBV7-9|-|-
TGTGCCAGCAGCTTAGGGGCGGGCGGGGGCGGCCGGTACGAGCAGTACTTC
CASSLGAGGGGRYEQYF
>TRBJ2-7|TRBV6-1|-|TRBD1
TGTGCCAGCAGTGATACAGGGGGCGCTTCCTACGAGCAGTACTTC
CASSDTGGASYEQYF
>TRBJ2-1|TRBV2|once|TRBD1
TGTGCCACCACACCGGGACAGGGGGCCGATGAGCAGTTCTTC
CATTPGQGADEQFF
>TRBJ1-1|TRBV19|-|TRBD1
TGTGCCAGTAGTATAGGGGACAGACGAGCCACAGAAGCTTTCTTT
CASSIGDRRATEAFF
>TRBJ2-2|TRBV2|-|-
TGTGCCAGCAAGCATCGGGACACCGGGGAGCTGTTTTTT
CASKHRDTGELFF
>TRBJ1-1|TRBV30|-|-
TGTGCCTGGAGTGTGGCCCATAACACTGAAGCTTTCTTT
CAWSVAHNTEAFF
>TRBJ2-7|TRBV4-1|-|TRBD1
TGCGCCAGCAGCCGGATAGGACAGGGTAGCGACGAGCAGTACTTC
CASSRIGQGSDEQYF
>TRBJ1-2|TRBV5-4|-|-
TGTGCCAGCAGAGGGAACAGGGTAAACTATGGCTACACCTTC
CASRGNRVNYGYTF
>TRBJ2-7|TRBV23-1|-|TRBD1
TGCGCCAGCAGAGTGGTGGTCAGGGGGCCCAACGAGCAGTACTTC
CASRVVVRGPNEQYF
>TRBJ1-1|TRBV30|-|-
TGTGCCTGGAAAGAGACAGGCTGGTCATGGCGAGCTTTCTTT
CAWKETGWSWRAFF
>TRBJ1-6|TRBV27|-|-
TGTGCCAGCAGTTTTGGGAGTTATAATTCACCCCTCCACTTT
CASSFGSYNSPLHF
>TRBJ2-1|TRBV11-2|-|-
TGTGCCAGCAGCTTAGACAGGGGCGGTCAATTCTTC
CASSLDRGGQFF
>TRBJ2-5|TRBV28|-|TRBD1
TGTGCCAGCACCAGGACAGGGGGCGCGAGGGAGACCCAGTACTTC
CASTRTGGARETQYF
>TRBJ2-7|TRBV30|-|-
TGTGCCTGGAACCGGGGCTCCTACGAGCAGTACTTC
CAWNRGSYEQYF
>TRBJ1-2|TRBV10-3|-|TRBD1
TGTGCCATCAGGAAGGACAGGACTAACTATGGCTACACCTTC
CAIRKDRTNYGYTF
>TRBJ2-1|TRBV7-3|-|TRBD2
TGTGCCAGCAGCGCTAGCGGGAGTTTTAATGAGCAGTTCTTC
CASSASGSFNEQFF